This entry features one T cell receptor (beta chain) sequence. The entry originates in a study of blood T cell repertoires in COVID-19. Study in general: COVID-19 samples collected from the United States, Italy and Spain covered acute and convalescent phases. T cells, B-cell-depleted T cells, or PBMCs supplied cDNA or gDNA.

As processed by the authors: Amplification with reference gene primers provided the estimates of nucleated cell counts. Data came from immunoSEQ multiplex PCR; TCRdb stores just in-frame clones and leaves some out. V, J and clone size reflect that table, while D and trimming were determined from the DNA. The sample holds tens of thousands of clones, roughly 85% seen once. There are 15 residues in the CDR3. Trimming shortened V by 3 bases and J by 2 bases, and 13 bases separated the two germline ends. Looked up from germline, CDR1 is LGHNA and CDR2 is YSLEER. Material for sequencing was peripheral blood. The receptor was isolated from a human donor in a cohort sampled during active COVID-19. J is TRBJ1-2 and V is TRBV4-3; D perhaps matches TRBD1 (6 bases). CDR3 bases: TGCGCCAGCAGCCAGGCCGGGACACAGAACTATGGCTACACCTTC. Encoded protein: CASSQAGTQNYGYTF.